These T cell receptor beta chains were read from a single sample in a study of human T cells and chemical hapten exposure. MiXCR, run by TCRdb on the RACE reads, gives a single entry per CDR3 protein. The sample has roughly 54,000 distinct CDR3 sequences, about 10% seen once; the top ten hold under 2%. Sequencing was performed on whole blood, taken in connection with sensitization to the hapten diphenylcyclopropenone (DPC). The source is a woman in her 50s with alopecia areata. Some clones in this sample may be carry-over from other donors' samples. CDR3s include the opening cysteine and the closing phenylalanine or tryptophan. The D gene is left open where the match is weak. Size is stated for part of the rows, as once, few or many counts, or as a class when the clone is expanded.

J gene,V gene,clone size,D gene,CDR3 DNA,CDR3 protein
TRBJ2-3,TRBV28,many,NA,TGTGCCAGCAGTTCATGGGATACGCAGTATTTT,CASSSWDTQYF
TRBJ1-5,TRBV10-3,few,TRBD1,TGTGCCATCAGAGAGTCACAGGGGTCGGATCAGCCCCAGCATTTT,CAIRESQGSDQPQHF
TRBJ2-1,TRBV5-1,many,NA,TGCGCCAGCAGCTTGACGGGACAGGGCTCTAGCGGGGTTTACAATGAGCAGTTCTTC,CASSLTGQGSSGVYNEQFF
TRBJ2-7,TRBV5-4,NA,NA,TGTGCCAGCAGTGACGGGGGTTACGAGCAGTACTTC,CASSDGGYEQYF
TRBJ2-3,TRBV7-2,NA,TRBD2,TGTGCCAGCAGCCCCGGGAGGGGGGCGGGTGCAGATACGCAGTATTTT,CASSPGRGAGADTQYF
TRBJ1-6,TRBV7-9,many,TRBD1,TGTGCCAGCAGCTTAAGGACAGGGGGTTCACCCCTCCACTTT,CASSLRTGGSPLHF
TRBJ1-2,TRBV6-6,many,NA,TGTGCCAGCACCCGCGAGGGACGGCAATATGGCTACACCTTC,CASTREGRQYGYTF
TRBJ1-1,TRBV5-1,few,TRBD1,TGCGCCAGCAGCTTGGGGACAGGGGTCGCCACTGAAGCTTTCTTT,CASSLGTGVATEAFF
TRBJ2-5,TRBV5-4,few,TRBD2,TGTGCCAGCAGCTTGTTAGCGGGGCCGCTCCAAGAGACCCAGTACTTC,CASSLLAGPLQETQYF
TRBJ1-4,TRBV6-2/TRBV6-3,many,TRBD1,TGTGCCAGCAGGCGACAGGGAGGATCTGAAAAACTGTTTTTT,CASRRQGGSEKLFF
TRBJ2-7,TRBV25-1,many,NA,TGTGCCAGCAGTGAATCCGGGTACTACGAGCAGTACTTC,CASSESGYYEQYF
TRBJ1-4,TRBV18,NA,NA,TGTGCCAGCTCACCACCCAGCGGTGAAAAACTGTTTTTT,CASSPPSGEKLFF
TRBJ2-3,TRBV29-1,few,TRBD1,TGCAGCGTTGAGGACCAGGGGGCACCGCAGTATTTT,CSVEDQGAPQYF
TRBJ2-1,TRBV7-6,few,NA,TGTGCCAGCAGCTCCCACCAGGGCCCCAATGAGCAGTTCTTC,CASSSHQGPNEQFF
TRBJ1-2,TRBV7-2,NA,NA,TGTGCCAGCAGCTTAGGAGGGACGGCGGGGCCTAGCTATGGCTACACCTTC,CASSLGGTAGPSYGYTF
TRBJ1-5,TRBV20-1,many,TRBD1,TGCAGTGCTACCCAGGGGGTTGGCAATCAGCCCCAGCATTTT,CSATQGVGNQPQHF
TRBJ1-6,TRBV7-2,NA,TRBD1,TGTGCCAGCAGCTTAGGGCCTGGGACAGAAAATTCACCCCTCCACTTT,CASSLGPGTENSPLHF
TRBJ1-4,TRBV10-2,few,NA,TGCGCCAGCAGTGAGGGGGTTCGTGAAAAACTGTTTTTT,CASSEGVREKLFF
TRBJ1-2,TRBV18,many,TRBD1,TGTGCCAGCTCGTCCCGACAGGGGGGCATCGAGACTAACTATGGCTACACCTTC,CASSSRQGGIETNYGYTF
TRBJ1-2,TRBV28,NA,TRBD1,TGTGCCACCAGACAGGGGCCAACTATTAACTATGGCTACACCTTC,CATRQGPTINYGYTF
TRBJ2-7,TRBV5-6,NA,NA,TGTGCCAGCACACTGCGCCGGACAGTCTCCTACGAGCAGTACTTC,CASTLRRTVSYEQYF
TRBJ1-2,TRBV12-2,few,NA,TGTGCAAGTCGCTTAGCGGTTTTGGGAGAGAACTATGGCTACACCTTC,CASRLAVLGENYGYTF